Below are 5 T cell receptor beta chains sequenced from a single sample in a study of cytomegalovirus exposure and HLA in healthy donors. It was with 60 Vbeta and 13 Jbeta primers that the PCR ran. Profiled with immunoSEQ multiplex PCR; TCRdb holds only in-frame clones, not every one. In the table there are about 180,000 clones, over 65% of which are singletons. Source material: PBMCs. All receptors come from a man between 18 and 35 years old in good health and CMV-seronegative.

The chain uses TRBV13 and TRBJ1-1; D might be TRBD1 (6 bases). Germline V gene data show CDR1 as PRHDT and CDR2 as FYEKMQ (reference sequence). With 10 bases removed from V and 4 bases from J, the gap between germline ends came to 13 bases. The CDR3 sequence is 12 residues long. CDR3 loop: CATTGFSTEAFF. The CDR3 nucleotides read TGTGCCACCACAGGGTTCAGCACTGAAGCTTTCTTT.

The chain employs TRBV7-2 and TRBJ1-1; tentative D call: TRBD1 (6 bases). V lost 5 bases to trimming and J lost 1 base, with 14 bases between them. Germline lookup yields CDR1 SGHTA and CDR2 FQGNSA. This CDR3 contains 15 residues. The CDR3 sequence: CASSTSRQANTEAFF. Here the CDR3 DNA reads TGTGCCAGCAGCACGAGTAGACAGGCGAACACTGAAGCTTTCTTT.

The rearrangement links TRBV7-3 to TRBJ2-7; 7 bases line up with TRBD2. With 1 base clipped from V and 3 bases from J, the junction kept 6 bases outside the gene matches. This CDR3 has 15 amino acids. Germline V gives CDR1 SGHTA, CDR2 FQGTGA. This chain's CDR3 is CASSLMGGSYYEQYF. The CDR3 DNA reads TGTGCCAGCAGCTTAATGGGCGGGAGCTACTACGAGCAGTACTTC.

V usage is TRBV5-6 and J usage is TRBJ2-3; TRBD2 is a possible D gene (5 bases). CDR3 length equals 14 residues. CDR1 and CDR2 (germline): SGHDT, YYEEEE. Between the trimmed V and J ends, which lost 3 bases and 4 bases, there was a span of 12 bases. This CDR3 is CASSSTSFPDTQYF. In DNA, the CDR3 is TGTGCCAGCAGCTCAACTAGTTTCCCAGATACGCAGTATTTT.

The V and J genes are TRBV4-1 and TRBJ1-5, with 8 bases aligning to TRBD1. V trimming: 3 bases; J trimming: 4 bases; junction bases outside the gene matches: 11. There are 17 residues in the CDR3. CDR1 and CDR2 from the germline V gene are MGHRA and YSYEKL. CDR3 sequence reads: CASSHRLGTGENQPQHF. The CDR3 nucleotides read TGCGCCAGCAGCCATAGACTCGGGACAGGAGAGAATCAGCCCCAGCATTTT.